This T cell receptor (beta chain) originates from a study of T cell clonotyping in hematopoietic cell transplantation (dated by TCRdb to 2020 to 2023). The study in broad terms: The study collected roughly 150 blood samples from approximately 40 consecutive transplant recipients and their related donors. Patients were recruited between late 2015 and 2017 and followed until September 2020 or death.

Read against the paper, the sample's time point label means: 180 days after allo-HCT. Blood samples were obtained from recipients approximately 28 days before transplant and at days 30, 100 and 180 after transplant. Nuclei Lysis Solution was used to extract genomic DNA from fresh or cryopreserved unfractionated peripheral blood mononuclear cells. Broad study findings and their caveats: After transplant, TCR diversity in recipients dropped, and pathologically expanded clonotypes climbed progressively between day 30 and day 180. Broader posttransplant TCR repertoire diversity was predicted by donor and pretransplant recipient Inverse Simpson Index values. The sample size was limited, and because cells were not sorted, the contributions of CD4 and CD8 repertoires could not be separated. Recipient repertoires showed only a small fraction of overlap with donor repertoires, and over 97% appeared de novo at the given depth.

TCR beta CDR3 regions were amplified from genomic DNA with the immunoSEQ assay, a bias-controlled multiplex PCR using V- and J-specific primers. In a second PCR step, a proprietary barcode and Illumina adapter sequences were attached to the CDR3 amplicons. An Illumina MiSeq instrument was used to sequence the CDR3 libraries. The study's processing was this. Export and quality control were performed with immunoSEQ Analyzer 3.0, and downstream analyses were performed with R Bioconductor and Immunarch. Only productive rearrangements within the normalized downsampled data set were used in the calculation of repertoire metrics. Pathologically expanded clonotypes were defined as those larger than 5 templates in the normalized cohort. The Inverse Simpson Index was used to measure repertoire diversity. To capture all clonotypes, CMV-specificity analyses were performed on the non-normalized data set. In its TCRdb copy, this immuneACCESS table keeps in-frame sequences only and misses some clones. Where compared with another copy, unresolved V genes explain less than half of these, and the others have no known cause. That table furnishes V, J and clone size, whereas the DNA furnished D and trimming. The sample records 7,500 to 8,500 clones, approximately 90% of which are singletons. Roughly 4.1% of the sample is in the top ten clones.

This clone was counted between two and nine times. The antigen it recognizes is unknown. Base-call qualities are not available, and no considerably larger clone is one nucleotide away. Including cysteine and phenylalanine, the CDR3 has 14 amino acids. CDR3 DNA only is kept here, 42 bases in frame from base 1. The germline V gene yields MNHEY for CDR1 and SVGAGI for CDR2. V lost 0 bases and J lost 3 bases; the stretch between them is 8 bases long. The receptor's source is a female patient aged 45-60 years who had an allogeneic stem cell transplant from an unrelated donor, so the T cells may come from the graft donor. Some clones in this sample may be carry-over from other donors' samples. The specimen was PBMCs, collected 180 days after allogeneic stem cell transplant. The V gene is TRBV6-5 and the J gene is TRBJ1-2, with the D gene too uncertain to name. The nucleotide sequence reads TGTGCCAGCAGTTACTCGATTGGAGACTATGGCTACACCTTC. It encodes CASSYSIGDYGYTF.